This T cell receptor (beta chain) was identified in a study of response to subunit inactivated influenza vaccine (dated by TCRdb to the late 2010s). With regard to the full study: To follow how T cells responded to a trivalent subunit inactivated influenza vaccine, the researchers relied on deep quantitative profiling of the T cell receptor repertoire. The paper's findings and limits, for the study overall: According to the authors, only a limited number of new T cells may be recruited by each seasonal influenza vaccination.

Comments on this clonotype: Its antigen remains unidentified. One base away there is no much larger clone; base qualities are not given.

The CDR3 goes from the cysteine to the phenylalanine over 13 residues. The only DNA kept is the CDR3, 39 bases in frame from the first base. Trimming at the junction amounts to 2 bases on V and 5 bases on J, and the germline ends lie 9 bases apart. CDR1 and CDR2 (MNHEY, SVGAGI) derive from the germline V gene. The library was made by RT-PCR. The instrument was an Illumina HiSeq 2500. TCRdb reworked the public reads: Q25 trimming with fastp, MiXCR clone assembly, productive beta chains retained. Rows matching on CDR3 protein sequence are summarized as one entry with the most common DNA and genes. In this sample the table shows roughly 650,000 distinct CDR3 sequences, more than 15% of which occur a single time. Roughly 10% of the sample lies in the top ten.

This receptor was taken from a man aged 45-65 years who received an inactivated influenza vaccine. Donor details come from another sample of the same person, matched by shared clones. The source material was PBMCs from blood, sampled 11 to 12 days after vaccination. The chain was built from TRBV6-5 and TRBJ1-1, with the D gene call left open. The CDR3 reads as follows: CASSYDLNTEAFF. The base sequence is TGTGCCAGCAGTTACGACCTCAATACTGAAGCTTTCTTT.